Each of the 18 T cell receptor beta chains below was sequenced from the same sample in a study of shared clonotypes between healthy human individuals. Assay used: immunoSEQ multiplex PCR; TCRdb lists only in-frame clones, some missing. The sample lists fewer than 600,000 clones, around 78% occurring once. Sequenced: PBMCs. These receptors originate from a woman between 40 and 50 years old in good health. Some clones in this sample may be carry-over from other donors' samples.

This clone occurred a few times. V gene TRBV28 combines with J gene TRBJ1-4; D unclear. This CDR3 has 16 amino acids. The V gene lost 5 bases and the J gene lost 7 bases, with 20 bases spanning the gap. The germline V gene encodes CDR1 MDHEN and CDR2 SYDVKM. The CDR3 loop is CASSRTPGSEGEKLFF. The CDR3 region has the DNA TGTGCCAGCAGTCGAACCCCGGGGTCCGAGGGTGAAAAACTGTTTTTT.

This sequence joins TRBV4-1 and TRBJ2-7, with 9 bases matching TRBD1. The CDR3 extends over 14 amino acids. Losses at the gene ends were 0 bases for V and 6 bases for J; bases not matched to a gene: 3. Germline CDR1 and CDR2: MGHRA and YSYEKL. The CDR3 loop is CASSQEHRGREQYF. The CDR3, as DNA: TGCGCCAGCAGCCAAGAGCACAGGGGGCGCGAGCAGTACTTC.

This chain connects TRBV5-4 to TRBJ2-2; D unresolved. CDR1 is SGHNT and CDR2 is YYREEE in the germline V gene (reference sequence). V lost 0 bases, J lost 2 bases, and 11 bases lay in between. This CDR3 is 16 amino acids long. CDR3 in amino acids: CASSLVRSDNTGELFF. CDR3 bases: TGTGCCAGCAGCTTGGTTAGGAGTGATAACACCGGGGAGCTGTTTTTT.

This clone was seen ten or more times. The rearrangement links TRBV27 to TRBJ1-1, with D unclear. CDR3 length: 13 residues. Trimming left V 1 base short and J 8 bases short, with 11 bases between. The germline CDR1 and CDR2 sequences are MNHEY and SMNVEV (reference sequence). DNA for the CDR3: TGTGCCAGCAGTTTATGGGGATCCAGGGAAGCTTTCTTT. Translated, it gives CASSLWGSREAFF.

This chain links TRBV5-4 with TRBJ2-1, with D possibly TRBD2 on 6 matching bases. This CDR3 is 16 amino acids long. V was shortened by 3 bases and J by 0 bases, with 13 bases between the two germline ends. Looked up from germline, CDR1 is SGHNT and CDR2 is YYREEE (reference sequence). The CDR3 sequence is CASSSVLGGSYNEQFF. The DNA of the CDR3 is TGTGCCAGCAGCTCGGTCCTGGGGGGCTCCTACAATGAGCAGTTCTTC.

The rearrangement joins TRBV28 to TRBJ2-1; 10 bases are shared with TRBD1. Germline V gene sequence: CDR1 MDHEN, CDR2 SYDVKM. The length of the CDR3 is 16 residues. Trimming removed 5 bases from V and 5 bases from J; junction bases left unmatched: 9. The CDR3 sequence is CASSPQGQGRHNEQFF. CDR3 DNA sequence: TGTGCCAGCAGTCCTCAGGGACAGGGGAGGCACAATGAGCAGTTCTTC.

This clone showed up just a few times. CDR3 DNA: TGTGCCAGCAGCATAGACCTGAACACTGAAGCTTTCTTT. Translation gives CASSIDLNTEAFF. This chain joins TRBV7-2 and TRBJ1-1; D uncertain. Germline V gene data show CDR1 as SGHTA and CDR2 as FQGNSA. The CDR3 is 13 residues long. Trimming took off 5 bases at V and 0 bases at J, with 7 bases between the two ends.

The DNA of the CDR3 is TGTGCCAGTAGTACACAGACAGGCCGGAACTATGGCTACACCTTC. As protein: CASSTQTGRNYGYTF. J is TRBJ1-2 and V is TRBV19; D is possibly TRBD1 (6 bases). The CDR3 consists of 15 residues. The V end lost 4 bases, the J end lost 2 bases, and 14 bases lay between the germline ends. Per the germline V gene, CDR1 is LNHDA and CDR2 is SQIVND (reference sequence).

CDR3 DNA sequence: TGTGCCAGCAGTGAAGTAGGGACAGGGGATGGCTACACCTTC. As protein: CASSEVGTGDGYTF. The chain carries TRBV6-1 and TRBJ1-2, with 10 bases matching TRBD1. This CDR3 comprises 14 residues. Germline V gives CDR1 MNHNS, CDR2 SASEGT. J was trimmed by 6 bases and V by 1 base; bases with no gene match: 2.

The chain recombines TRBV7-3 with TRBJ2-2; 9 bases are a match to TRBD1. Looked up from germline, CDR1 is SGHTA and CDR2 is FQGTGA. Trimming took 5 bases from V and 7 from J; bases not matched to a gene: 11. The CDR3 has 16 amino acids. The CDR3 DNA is TGTGCCAGCAGCACCGGACAGGGGCGTAATGGCGGGGAGCTGTTTTTT. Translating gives CASSTGQGRNGGELFF.

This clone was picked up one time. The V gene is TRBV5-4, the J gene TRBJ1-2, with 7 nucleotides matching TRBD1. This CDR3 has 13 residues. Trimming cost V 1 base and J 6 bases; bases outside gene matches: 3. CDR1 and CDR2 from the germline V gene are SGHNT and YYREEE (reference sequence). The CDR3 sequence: CASSLKGAHGYTF. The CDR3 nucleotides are TGTGCCAGCAGCTTGAAGGGGGCTCATGGCTACACCTTC.

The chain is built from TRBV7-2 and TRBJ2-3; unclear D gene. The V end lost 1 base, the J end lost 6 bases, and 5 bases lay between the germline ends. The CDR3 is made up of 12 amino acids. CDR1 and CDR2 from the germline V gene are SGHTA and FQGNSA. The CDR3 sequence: CASSLDSDTQYF. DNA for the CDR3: TGTGCCAGCAGCTTAGACTCGGATACGCAGTATTTT.

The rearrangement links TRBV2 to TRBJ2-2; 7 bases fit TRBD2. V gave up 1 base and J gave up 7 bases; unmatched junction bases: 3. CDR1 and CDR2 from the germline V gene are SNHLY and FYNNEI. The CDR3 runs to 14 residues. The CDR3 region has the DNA TGTGCCAGCAGTGAAGGGACTAGTCGCGGGGAGCTGTTTTTT. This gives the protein CASSEGTSRGELFF.

The CDR3 region has the DNA TGCGCCAGCAGCTCCCAAGCAACAGGGGCGGGGGAAAAACTGTTTTTT. It translates to CASSSQATGAGEKLFF. The genes are TRBV5-1 and TRBJ1-4, with TRBD1 matching 7 bases. V trimming: 3 bases; J trimming: 8 bases; junction bases outside the gene matches: 13. The CDR3 consists of 16 residues. Germline-derived CDR1 and CDR2 are SGHRS and YFSETQ.

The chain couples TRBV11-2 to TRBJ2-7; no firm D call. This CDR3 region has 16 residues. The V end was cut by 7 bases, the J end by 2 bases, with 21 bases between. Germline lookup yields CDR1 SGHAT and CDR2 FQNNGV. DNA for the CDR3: TGTGCCAGCACCTTTTTGGTCCGGCAGCCAACCTACGAGCAGTACTTC. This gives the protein CASTFLVRQPTYEQYF.

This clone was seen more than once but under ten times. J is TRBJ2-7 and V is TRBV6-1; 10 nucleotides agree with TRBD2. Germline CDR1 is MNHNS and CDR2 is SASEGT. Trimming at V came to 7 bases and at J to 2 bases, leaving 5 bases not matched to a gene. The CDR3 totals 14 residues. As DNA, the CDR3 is TGTGCCAGCACCGGGACTAGCGAAACCTACGAGCAGTACTTC. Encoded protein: CASTGTSETYEQYF.

CDR3 DNA: TGTGCCTGGAAGAGGAGACTAGCGGGAGAACCCTACGAGCAGTACTTC. Translated, it gives CAWKRRLAGEPYEQYF. The rearrangement uses TRBV30 and TRBJ2-7; 12 nucleotides line up with TRBD2. The germline V gene encodes CDR1 GTSNPN and CDR2 SVGIG (reference sequence). The CDR3 loop spans 16 amino acids. Trimming took 4 bases from V and 2 from J; bases not matched to a gene: 9.

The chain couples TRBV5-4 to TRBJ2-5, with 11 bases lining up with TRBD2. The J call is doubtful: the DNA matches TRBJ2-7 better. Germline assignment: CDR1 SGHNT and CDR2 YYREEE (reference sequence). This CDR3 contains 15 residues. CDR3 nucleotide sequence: TGTGCCAGCAGCCGCCGGACTAGCGGGCACTACGAGCAGTACTTC. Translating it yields CASSRRTSGHYEQYF.